This T cell receptor (beta chain) was captured in a study of vaccination effects on CD4 cells after COVID-19. As regards this clone: The antigen remains unidentified.

The CDR3 is 14 residues long. V lost 1 base to trimming and J lost 3 bases; unmatched junction nucleotides: 0. CDR1 SGHRS and CDR2 YFSETQ come from the germline V gene. The data were produced by immunoSEQ multiplex PCR, yet TCRdb's version contains in-frame clones alone and is incomplete. Seen here are approximately 57,000 clones, around 84% observed once, and the top ten hold about 4.5%. Following 10 days of culture, CD4+ T cells were isolated. All study participants received two doses of BNT162b2 or mRNA-1273 vaccine. Vaccinees lacked prior SARS-CoV-2 infection and tested negative for nucleocapsid antibodies.

The sequencing used CD4+ T cells from PBMCs cultured without peptide, collected after COVID-19 vaccination. V and J are TRBV5-1 and TRBJ2-1; 8 bases match TRBD2. The clonotype originates from a human donor who received a COVID-19 vaccine. The CDR3 nucleotides read TGCGCCAGCAGCTTGACTAGCGGCTACAATGAGCAGTTCTTC. Protein: CASSLTSGYNEQFF.